This paragraph reports one T cell receptor beta chain. No antigen is known for it. Qualities for individual bases were not recorded, and no much larger clone is one base off. The data were obtained in a study of blood T cell repertoires in COVID-19 (dated by TCRdb to between 2020 and 2021). For the wider study: The collaborator samples originated in the United States, Italy and Spain and spanned the acute and convalescent phases of COVID-19. Samples were obtained from the ongoing ImmuneRACE study (first 160 participants) and from 1,254 subjects provided by 6 global collaborators. The repertoires were released in a freely available public database intended as a resource for research on the immune response to SARS-CoV-2. Deeply sampled blood TCRbeta repertoires from subjects exposed to, actively infected with, or recovered from COVID-19 were included in the dataset. Where HLA class I and class II types were available, the types were taken from metadata supplied by the sample provider, not from assay-based typing. Sample metadata almost always included a de-identified subject ID, COVID-19 status, age in years and sex. The prospective study material was composed of cDNA or gDNA derived from T cells, B-cell-depleted T cells, or PBMCs.

Collaborating institutions collected whole blood in K2EDTA tubes following their own protocols. For TCRbeta analysis, collaborators shipped samples in one of three forms: frozen whole blood, isolated PBMCs, or DNA extracted from either of those sample types. The CDR3 starts with the cysteine, ends with the phenylalanine, and has 15 residues. Of the read, only the CDR3 DNA is kept; its 45 bases are in frame from base 1. V gives up 2 bases and J gives up 0 bases, and the segment between their germline ends measures 8 bases. CDR1 and CDR2 are drawn from the germline V gene (reference sequence): MNHEY, SMNVEV. Broader findings and caveats from the paper: Clinical and demographic metadata were provided uncurated, with the amount varying by source and participant.

TCRbeta CDR3 regions were amplified from genomic DNA using the immunoSEQ Assay, a bias-controlled multiplex PCR. On the study's bioinformatics: Within the assay, amplification of reference gene primers was used to estimate how many nucleated cells each sample contained. Sequence reads were collapsed and filtered to measure the absolute abundance of every unique TCRbeta CDR3 rearrangement. Productive Simpson clonality was computed per sample as the square root of Simpson's diversity index over productive rearrangements. Not all clones reach the TCRdb copy of this immuneACCESS table, which keeps in-frame sequences only. Checked studies attribute under half of the gap to unresolved V genes and leave the rest unexplained. The V and J calls and the clone size are those of that table, but D and trimming were determined from the DNA. Present in this sample are 70,000 to 85,000 clones, roughly 86% of which were seen just once. In total, the top ten clones hold under 11% of the sample.

The sequence joins TRBV27 to TRBJ2-1; TRBD2 might be the D gene, on 6 matching bases. Sequenced: peripheral blood. The sequence was collected from a man between 60 and 75 years old with acute or convalescent COVID-19. The base sequence is TGTGCCAGCAGTTTAGCGGGGACCTCCTACAATGAGCAGTTCTTC. The encoded protein is CASSLAGTSYNEQFF.